These 21 T cell receptor beta chains came from one sample sequenced in a study of blood T cell repertoires in COVID-19. The protocol was immunoSEQ multiplex PCR, while the TCRdb copy is restricted to in-frame clones and leaves out a portion. The repertoire has roughly 98,000 clones, roughly 92% of them found once; the top ten carry about 6.6%. The sample consisted of peripheral blood. These receptors were collected from a woman aged 55-69 years with active COVID-19.

V is TRBV7-2 and J is TRBJ1-1; TRBD1 matches 7 bases. The germline V gene has CDR1 SGHTA and CDR2 FQGNSA. The CDR3 has 14 amino acids. Trimming at V came to 3 bases and at J to 2 bases, leaving 3 bases not matched to a gene. Here the CDR3 DNA reads TGTGCCAGCAGCTTGACAGGGACTAACACTGAAGCTTTCTTT. As protein: CASSLTGTNTEAFF.

J is TRBJ2-1 and V is TRBV7-3, with 10 bases that match TRBD2. V was pared by 5 bases and J by 9 bases, with 10 bases of the junction left unmatched. The CDR3 extends over 15 amino acids. Germline CDR1 and CDR2: SGHTA and FQGTGA. CDR3 region: CASSPRGAGGVEQFF. CDR3 in DNA: TGTGCCAGCAGCCCCCGGGGAGCGGGAGGGGTTGAGCAGTTCTTC.

This chain links TRBV5-4 with TRBJ2-1; no definite D call. Germline V CDR1 and CDR2: SGHNT, YYREEE (reference sequence). This CDR3 region has 12 residues. Trimming removed 2 bases at V and 6 bases at J, with 6 bases between. The CDR3 sequence is CASSFSRNEQFF. The CDR3 DNA follows: TGTGCCAGCAGCTTTAGTCGCAATGAGCAGTTCTTC. The full variable domain, in which reference TRBV5-4 and TRBJ2-1 provide the parts outside the CDR3, is ETGVTQSPTHLIKTRGQQVTLRCSSQSGHNTVSWYQQALGQGPQFIFQYYREEENGRGNFPPRFSGLQFPNYSSELNVNALELDDSALYLCASSFSRNEQFFGPGTRLTVL.

The chain carries TRBV5-4 and TRBJ2-2; TRBD2 aligns across 15 bases. There are 18 residues in the CDR3. The V gene end was trimmed by 0 bases and the J gene end by 5 bases; junction bases not matched to a gene: 5. Germline CDR1 SGHNT, CDR2 YYREEE (reference sequence). CDR3 loop: CASSLEGLAGGGTGELFF. For the CDR3, the DNA is TGTGCCAGCAGCTTGGAGGGACTAGCGGGAGGTGGGACCGGGGAGCTGTTTTTT.

CDR3: CASSFSPGKETQYF. In DNA form, the CDR3 reads TGTGCCAGCAGCTTCTCCCCAGGGAAAGAGACCCAGTACTTC. This chain links TRBV7-2 with TRBJ2-5; possible D gene TRBD1, 5 bases. From germline, CDR1 is SGHTA and CDR2 FQGNSA. The V end lost 3 bases, the J end lost 3 bases, and 11 bases lay between the germline ends. The CDR3 totals 14 residues.

This chain joins TRBV28 and TRBJ1-5; 7 positions match TRBD1. Germline V gene lookup returns CDR1 MDHEN and CDR2 SYDVKM. The CDR3 spans 14 residues. J lost 3 bases, V lost 8 bases, and 7 bases had no gene match. The CDR3 spells CASRPGGINQPQHF. The CDR3 DNA reads as TGTGCCAGCCGTCCAGGGGGGATCAATCAGCCCCAGCATTTT.

The chain links TRBV27 to TRBJ2-5, with 8 bases matching TRBD1. The ends lost 6 bases at V and 1 base at J; junction bases unmatched: 13. This CDR3 has 17 residues. Germline V gene sequence: CDR1 MNHEY, CDR2 SMNVEV (reference sequence). The CDR3 sequence: CASSTRRGQGAQETQYF. CDR3 coding DNA: TGTGCCAGCAGCACAAGACGGGGGCAGGGGGCCCAAGAGACCCAGTACTTC.

The rearrangement joins TRBV5-8 to TRBJ1-2; possibly TRBD1 for D (6 bases). The CDR3 is 15 residues long. Germline CDR1 is SGHTS and CDR2 is YDEGEE. Trimming cost V 0 bases and J 5 bases, with 14 bases left between them. The CDR3 nucleotides are TGTGCCAGCAGCTTGGGCGGGGGCGCCGATTATGGCTACACCTTC. Protein sequence: CASSLGGGADYGYTF.

The chain couples TRBV18 to TRBJ2-7; 11 bases map to TRBD2. The CDR3 runs to 16 residues. Germline V CDR1 and CDR2: KGHSH, LQKENI. V dropped 3 bases and J dropped 0; count of bases not matched to a gene: 4. The CDR3 here is CASSPGGTSGSYEQYF. Written as DNA, the CDR3 is TGTGCCAGCTCACCGGGGGGGACTAGCGGCTCCTACGAGCAGTACTTC.

This clone was counted once. This chain links TRBV6-6 with TRBJ2-3; D is perhaps TRBD2 (7 bases). V was cut by 2 bases and J by 4 bases, with 16 bases left in between. This CDR3 has 16 residues. CDR1 MNHNY and CDR2 SVGAGI come from the germline V gene (reference sequence). CDR3 bases: TGTGCCAGCAGTTACGCCCGAGGAGGGGGGGCAGATACGCAGTATTTT. Translated, it gives CASSYARGGGADTQYF.

This chain uses TRBV24-1 with TRBJ2-1; D might be TRBD2 (7 bases). The CDR3 extends over 15 amino acids. Germline V CDR1 and CDR2: KGHDR, SFDVKD. With 6 bases removed from V and 7 bases from J, the gap between germline ends came to 18 bases. CDR3 residues: CATSSAGAGGNEQFF. Here the CDR3 DNA reads TGTGCCACCAGTTCTGCGGGGGCAGGAGGGAATGAGCAGTTCTTC.

Only one count was recorded for this clone. The genes are TRBV3-1 (or the pseudogene TRBV3-2) and TRBJ2-5, with 7 bases fitting TRBD1. Germline V lookup: CDR1 LGHDT, CDR2 YNNKEL (reference sequence). CDR3 length: 14 residues. The junction had 3 bases not matched to a gene; V was cut back by 2 bases and J by 3 bases. The CDR3 spells CASSQSGTEETQYF. The CDR3 DNA sequence: TGTGCCAGCAGCCAATCCGGGACAGAAGAGACCCAGTACTTC.

V gene TRBV18 combines with J gene TRBJ2-2; 12 nucleotides line up with TRBD2. V shed 6 bases and J 5 bases; nucleotides not matched to a gene: 7. The CDR3 has 16 amino acids. Germline V CDR1 and CDR2: KGHSH, LQKENI. CDR3 residues: CASSDGLAGRTGELFF. CDR3 coding DNA: TGTGCCAGCTCGGACGGACTAGCGGGGAGGACCGGGGAGCTGTTTTTT.

The gene calls are TRBV6-4 and TRBJ1-1; D might be TRBD1 (6 bases). Trimming removed 6 bases at V and 1 base at J, with 9 bases between. Germline values: CDR1 MRHNA, CDR2 SNTAGT. CDR3 length equals 13 residues. CDR3 nucleotides: TGTGCCAGCAGCAAACAGGGGAACACTGAAGCTTTCTTT. It is translated as CASSKQGNTEAFF.

This sequence joins TRBV6-5 and TRBJ2-6; TRBD1 matches at 7 bases. The CDR3 runs to 14 residues. Trimming removed 11 bases from V and 1 base from J; junction bases left unmatched: 5. The germline V gene encodes CDR1 MNHEY and CDR2 SVGAGI. CDR3 bases: TGTGCCGGAAGACAGGGTTCTGGGGCCAACGTCCTGACTTTC. Residues: CAGRQGSGANVLTF.

The rearrangement joins TRBV7-2 to TRBJ1-1, with D maybe TRBD1 (5 bases). Trimming took off 7 bases at V and 0 bases at J, with 15 bases between the two ends. The CDR3 contains 15 residues. Germline V gives CDR1 SGHTA, CDR2 FQGNSA. The CDR3 nucleotides read TGTGCCAGCACCTACAGCAGGGACTTGAACACTGAAGCTTTCTTT. Translation: CASTYSRDLNTEAFF.

The CDR3 reads CAWSGTKGEQYF. CDR3 nucleotide sequence: TGTGCCTGGAGTGGCACCAAGGGGGAGCAGTACTTC. The V and J genes are TRBV30 and TRBJ2-7; weak D call: TRBD1 (5 bases). CDR3 length equals 12 residues. Per the germline V gene, CDR1 is GTSNPN and CDR2 is SVGIG (reference sequence). V was cut by 1 base and J by 7 bases, with 11 bases left in between.

The rearrangement joins TRBV18 to TRBJ2-7; 11 bases are a match to TRBD1. Germline V CDR1 and CDR2: KGHSH, LQKENI. V was clipped by 0 bases and J by 3 bases; unmatched bases: 1. This CDR3 has 15 residues. The CDR3 DNA sequence: TGTGCCAGCTCACCACCGGACAGGGGGCACTACGAGCAGTACTTC. The encoded protein is CASSPPDRGHYEQYF. The whole variable domain, filled in from reference TRBV18 and TRBJ2-7, reads NAGVMQNPRHLVRRRGQEARLRCSPMKGHSHVYWYRQLPEEGLKFMVYLQKENIIDESGMPKERFSAEFPKEGPSILRIQQVVRGDSAAYFCASSPPDRGHYEQYFGPGTRLTVT.

The DNA for the CDR3 is TGTGCCAGCAGCAACACGGGACAGACTAATGAAAAACTGTTTTTT. Translation gives CASSNTGQTNEKLFF. The V gene is TRBV6-2 or TRBV6-3, the J gene TRBJ1-4, with 7 bases fitting TRBD1. The germline V gene has CDR1 MNHEY and CDR2 SVGEGT. This CDR3 contains 15 residues. After removal of 6 bases from V and 2 bases from J, the junction contained 6 bases not matched to a gene.

J is TRBJ2-2 and V is TRBV18, with TRBD1 identical over 9 bases. V gave up 6 bases and J gave up 3 bases; unmatched junction bases: 8. This CDR3 is built from 16 residues. Germline V gene sequence: CDR1 KGHSH, CDR2 LQKENI. DNA for the CDR3: TGTGCCAGCTCCCGGACCGGACAGGGGTACACCGGGGAGCTGTTTTTT. Residues: CASSRTGQGYTGELFF.

CDR3 protein: CASRGTSGRAQETQYF. The CDR3 DNA sequence: TGTGCCAGCAGGGGGACTAGCGGGAGGGCTCAAGAGACCCAGTACTTC. The chain links TRBV25-1 to TRBJ2-5, with 16 bases that match TRBD2. The CDR3 consists of 16 residues. Germline-derived CDR1 and CDR2 are MGHDK and SYGVNS. V lost 6 bases, J lost 2 bases, and 3 bases stayed unmatched. Full variable domain (rest looked up from reference TRBV25-1 and TRBJ2-5): EADIYQTPRYLVIGTGKKITLECSQTMGHDKMYWYQQDPGMELHLIHYSYGVNSTEKGDLSSESTVSRIRTEHFPLTLESARPSHTSQYLCASRGTSGRAQETQYFGPGTRLLVL.